The clone carrying this T cell receptor beta chain was found a few times. Its antigen is as yet unknown. V lost 7 bases, J lost 8 bases, and 4 bases stayed unmatched. The germline V gene encodes CDR1 SNHLY and CDR2 FYNNEI. The CDR3 loop spans 12 amino acids. Markers CD45RO/CCR7/CD25/CD127/CD95/CD27 served to sort CD4+ naive, central memory, regulatory and stem cell-like memory cells. The entirety of the isolated RNA underwent reverse transcription, so expressed TCRB transcripts were sequenced. The table came from immunoSEQ multiplex PCR; TCRdb's copy has only in-frame clones and leaves some out. The sample lists 200,000 to 300,000 clones; about 20% were seen once. These data come from a study of beta chain features in type 1 diabetes. Study results and limitations: In every one of the four CD4+ subsets, TCRB CDR3s were moderately but significantly shorter in Type 1 diabetes patients.

The clonotype was recovered from a woman aged 35 to 49 with type 1 diabetes. This rearrangement joins TRBV2 to TRBJ1-4; TRBD1 agrees at 7 bases. Material: naive CD4+ T cells from blood. The CDR3 DNA sequence: TGTGCCAGCATGACAGGGTCCGAAAAACTGTTTTTT. Encoded protein: CASMTGSEKLFF.